These 22 T cell receptor beta chains originate from one sample sequenced in a study of blood T cell repertoires in COVID-19. Generated by immunoSEQ multiplex PCR, the TCRdb table keeps only in-frame clones and is missing some. The sample carries about 240,000 clones, 85% to 90% recorded once. Material for sequencing was peripheral blood. The receptors come from a woman aged 40 to 50 who had recovered from COVID-19.

J is TRBJ2-5 and V is TRBV29-1; 11 nucleotides agree with TRBD2. The junction had 17 bases not matched to a gene; V was cut back by 7 bases and J by 1 base. Germline CDR1 is SQVTM and CDR2 is ANQGSEA. The CDR3 is 18 residues long. The CDR3 sequence: CSAGPTGTSGGGQETQYF. The CDR3 coding sequence is TGCAGCGCCGGCCCCACCGGGACTAGCGGAGGGGGCCAAGAGACCCAGTACTTC.

This sequence joins TRBV4-1 and TRBJ1-2; unclear D gene. Trimming stripped 1 base from V and 4 bases from J, with 13 bases between. Germline V gene data show CDR1 as MGHRA and CDR2 as YSYEKL. The CDR3 covers 15 residues. CDR3 in amino acids: CASSQAQTPIYGYTF. DNA for the CDR3: TGCGCCAGCAGCCAAGCTCAGACACCCATCTATGGCTACACCTTC.

V gene TRBV21-1 combines with J gene TRBJ1-3; TRBD1 reflects the table's D call only, with no check against the DNA. TRBV21-1 is reported as a pseudogene. This CDR3 contains 18 residues. CDR3 sequence reads: CASSKCSGQGAYGNTIYF. The CDR3 region has the DNA TGTGCCAGCAGCAAATGTTCGGGGCAGGGGGCGTATGGAAACACCATATATTTT.

V and J are TRBV6-5 and TRBJ1-1; perhaps TRBD1 as D (5 bases). The CDR3 length is 12 residues. The ends were cut back, 5 bases at V and 1 base at J, with 5 bases in the middle. Germline assignment: CDR1 MNHEY and CDR2 SVGAGI. The CDR3, as DNA: TGTGCCAGCAGTCAGGGGAACACTGAAGCTTTCTTT. Its protein is CASSQGNTEAFF.

This CDR3 reads CASSGGGLYHF. CDR3 sequence (DNA): TGTGCCAGCAGTGGAGGGGGCCTTTACCACTTT. The chain links TRBV25-1 to TRBJ1-6, with TRBD1 matching over 7 bases. The CDR3 loop spans 11 amino acids. The germline CDR1 and CDR2 sequences are MGHDK and SYGVNS. Trimming cost V 4 bases and J 18 bases; bases outside gene matches: 6.

The count of this clone is one. The genes are TRBV5-1 and TRBJ2-1; 9 bases map to TRBD2. The CDR3 covers 17 residues. The germline gives CDR1 SGHRS, CDR2 YFSETQ. With 5 bases clipped from V and 4 bases from J, the junction kept 13 bases outside the gene matches. The CDR3 region has the DNA TGCGCCAGCAGATTAGGGGCGGGAGGGCCGGGATACAATGAGCAGTTCTTC. This codes for CASRLGAGGPGYNEQFF.

The genes are TRBV2 and TRBJ1-3, with 9 bases fitting TRBD1. This CDR3 spans 19 amino acids. Trimming took 2 bases from V and 0 from J; bases not matched to a gene: 11. Germline CDR1 reads SNHLY; CDR2 reads FYNNEI. CDR3 loop: CASSEMWGTGTSSGNTIYF. The CDR3 nucleotides read TGTGCCAGCAGTGAAATGTGGGGGACAGGGACCTCCTCTGGAAACACCATATATTTT.

V gene TRBV23-1 combines with J gene TRBJ2-7, with a weak D call TRBD1 (6 bases). TRBV23-1 counts as an open reading frame of uncertain function. The ends were cut back, 2 bases at V and 2 bases at J, with 10 bases in the middle. The CDR3 is made up of 14 amino acids. The CDR3, as DNA: TGCGCCAGCAGTCAACCGGACAGACCCTACGAGCAGTACTTC. It is translated as CASSQPDRPYEQYF.

This clone was counted between two and nine times. The chain carries TRBV11-2 and TRBJ1-5, with a tentative D call TRBD1 (5 bases). CDR3 length: 14 amino acids. V lost 1 base and J lost 4, with 8 bases in between. Germline CDR1 is SGHAT and CDR2 is FQNNGV. CDR3 in DNA: TGTGCCAGCAGCTTAGGGGGCAGGAATCAGCCCCAGCATTTT. This codes for CASSLGGRNQPQHF.

The chain employs TRBV6-2 or TRBV6-3 and TRBJ2-5; 9 positions agree with TRBD2. Unmatched junction bases numbered 9, after V lost 6 bases and J lost 7 bases. The germline V gene has CDR1 MNHEY and CDR2 SVGEGT. This CDR3 comprises 14 residues. Written as DNA, the CDR3 is TGTGCCAGCAGCCCCGCCGGCGGGAGGGGGACCCAGTACTTC. This encodes CASSPAGGRGTQYF.

V and J are TRBV3-1 (or the pseudogene TRBV3-2) and TRBJ2-5; D is unclear. CDR3 length: 15 residues. Germline V gene data show CDR1 as LGHDT and CDR2 as YNNKEL (reference sequence). The V end was cut by 0 bases, the J end by 0 bases, with 8 bases between. The CDR3 DNA reads TGTGCCAGCAGCCAAGATGGGCTCCACCAAGAGACCCAGTACTTC. Encoded protein: CASSQDGLHQETQYF.

This clone was counted once. The chain carries TRBV18 and TRBJ1-4; D gene uncertain. This CDR3 spans 15 amino acids. V was shortened by 1 base and J by 5 bases, with 11 bases between the two germline ends. Per the germline V gene, CDR1 is KGHSH and CDR2 is LQKENI. DNA of the CDR3: TGTGCCAGCTCACCACGCGGCGGCTTGAATGAAAAACTGTTTTTT. Translated: CASSPRGGLNEKLFF.

As concerns this clone: This specimen includes other DNA sequences encoding the same CDR3. The rearrangement uses TRBV7-2 and TRBJ1-5; D unresolved. The CDR3 covers 13 residues. The ends were cut back, 1 base at V and 4 bases at J, with 5 bases in the middle. Germline V gene data show CDR1 as SGHTA and CDR2 as FQGNSA. CDR3 sequence: CASSLGQNQPQHF. CDR3 DNA: TGTGCCAGCAGCTTAGGGCAGAATCAGCCCCAGCATTTT.

V usage is TRBV4-1 and J usage is TRBJ1-1; D unresolved. The ends were cut back, 6 bases at V and 3 bases at J, with 5 bases in the middle. The V gene's germline CDR1 is MGHRA and CDR2 YSYEKL. This CDR3 region has 11 residues. The CDR3 sequence is CASRRDTEAFF. The CDR3, as DNA: TGCGCCAGCAGGCGGGACACTGAAGCTTTCTTT.

This chain uses TRBV7-2 with TRBJ2-5; D is uncertain. The length of the CDR3 is 12 residues. Trimming took 3 bases from V and 7 from J, leaving 9 bases between them. CDR1 SGHTA and CDR2 FQGNSA come from the germline V gene. The CDR3 bases are TGTGCCAGCAGCTTTGACCCGGGGACCCAGTACTTC. Amino acids: CASSFDPGTQYF.

V and J are TRBV18 and TRBJ1-6; 8 bases match TRBD1. V was clipped by 3 bases and J by 9 bases; unmatched bases: 4. The germline CDR1 and CDR2 sequences are KGHSH and LQKENI. CDR3 size: 14 residues. The CDR3 sequence: CASSPGQGVSPLHF. The CDR3, as DNA: TGTGCCAGCTCACCCGGACAGGGTGTTTCACCCCTCCACTTT.

This chain's CDR3 is CASSPATSYGYTF. The CDR3, as DNA: TGTGCCAGCAGCCCTGCCACCAGCTATGGCTACACCTTC. V usage is TRBV12-3 or TRBV12-4 and J usage is TRBJ1-2, with unresolved D. The germline V and J ends were trimmed by 6 bases and 4 bases, with 12 bases remaining between them. This CDR3 has 13 residues.

The rearrangement joins TRBV5-1 to TRBJ2-3, with D tentatively TRBD1 (7 bases). Between the trimmed V and J ends, which lost 1 base and 3 bases, there was a span of 12 bases. The germline CDR1 and CDR2 sequences are SGHRS and YFSETQ. The CDR3 has 15 amino acids. Here the CDR3 DNA reads TGCGCCAGCAGCTTGAGGGCAGGGGGGACAGATACGCAGTATTTT. It translates to CASSLRAGGTDTQYF.

V and J are TRBV12-3 or TRBV12-4 and TRBJ1-2; D call uncertain. V was pared by 0 bases and J by 8 bases, with 10 bases between. The CDR3 runs 13 residues. Here the CDR3 DNA reads TGTGCCAGCAGTTTAGCCGGCCGGGAAGGCTACACCTTC. Protein: CASSLAGREGYTF.

V usage is TRBV7-3 and J usage is TRBJ2-5, with D perhaps TRBD1 (6 bases). Germline CDR1 SGHTA, CDR2 FQGTGA. The V and J ends lost 3 bases and 7 bases respectively, with 12 bases between them. CDR3 length: 13 residues. The CDR3 nucleotides read TGTGCCAGCAGCTTGGGGGCTTGGGGGACCCAGTACTTC. This translates into CASSLGAWGTQYF.

This sequence joins TRBV25-1 and TRBJ2-3; 7 nucleotides match TRBD2. The V gene end was trimmed by 3 bases and the J gene end by 3 bases; junction bases not matched to a gene: 6. This CDR3 has 15 residues. The germline V gene encodes CDR1 MGHDK and CDR2 SYGVNS. The CDR3 DNA reads as TGTGCCAGCAGTGATTTCTGGGGAGGGACAGATACGCAGTATTTT. Protein sequence: CASSDFWGGTDTQYF.

This rearrangement joins TRBV27 to TRBJ1-1, with a weak D call TRBD1 (6 bases). The germline V and J ends were trimmed by 6 bases and 0 bases, with 11 bases remaining between them. The CDR3 consists of 14 residues. Germline CDR1 MNHEY, CDR2 SMNVEV (reference sequence). The CDR3 bases are TGTGCCAGCAGACAGGGTGGGGTGAACACTGAAGCTTTCTTT. This translates into CASRQGGVNTEAFF.